The 14 T cell receptor beta chains below come from one sample, sequenced in a study of CD8+ T cells in alopecia areata. As the sequencing template, cDNA was produced by extracting RNA and reverse transcribing it. The table came from immunoSEQ multiplex PCR; TCRdb's copy has only in-frame clones and leaves some out. The sample lists 150,000 to 200,000 clones, roughly 60% occurring once. Sequenced material: CD4+ T cells sorted from blood, taken at week 0. All receptors come from a human donor with alopecia areata.

This clone was recorded once. The genes are TRBV4-1 and TRBJ1-2; 8 bases agree with TRBD1. The ends lost 5 bases at V and 8 bases at J; junction bases unmatched: 13. Germline lookup yields CDR1 MGHRA and CDR2 YSYEKL. The CDR3 length is 15 residues. CDR3 amino acids: CASSFSRTGPGGYTF. In nucleotides, the CDR3 is TGCGCCAGCAGCTTCTCGCGGACAGGGCCAGGAGGCTACACCTTC.

The chain recombines TRBV29-1 with TRBJ2-1; D call uncertain. The germline V gene encodes CDR1 SQVTM and CDR2 ANQGSEA. Trimming took 4 bases from V and 8 from J, leaving 9 bases between them. This CDR3 has 11 amino acids. The CDR3 reads CSVGTGDEQFF. DNA of the CDR3: TGCAGCGTTGGAACTGGCGATGAGCAGTTCTTC.

This sequence joins TRBV4-3 and TRBJ2-1; D gene uncertain. Between the trimmed V and J ends, which lost 3 bases and 0 bases, there was a span of 9 bases. The CDR3 has 15 amino acids. The V gene's germline CDR1 is LGHNA and CDR2 YSLEER. In DNA, the CDR3 is TGCGCCAGCAGCCAGGTTAGAAGCTCCTACAATGAGCAGTTCTTC. Its translation: CASSQVRSSYNEQFF.

This clone came up a few times. The chain carries TRBV19 and TRBJ2-6; 7 bases fit TRBD1. This CDR3 spans 15 amino acids. In germline, CDR1 is LNHDA, CDR2 SQIVND (reference sequence). V was clipped by 5 bases and J by 2 bases; unmatched bases: 3. The CDR3 DNA reads as TGTGCCAGTAGTGGCGACAGGGCTGGGGCCAACGTCCTGACTTTC. Translation gives CASSGDRAGANVLTF.

The V call is TRBV2, the J call TRBJ2-1; the D gene is possibly TRBD1 (6 bases). The CDR3 covers 15 residues. Germline V gene sequence: CDR1 SNHLY, CDR2 FYNNEI. Deletions cut 5 bases from V and 5 bases from J, with 16 bases between. Here the CDR3 reads CASSPRETGDNEQFF. In nucleotides, the CDR3 is TGTGCCAGCAGTCCGAGGGAGACAGGCGACAATGAGCAGTTCTTC.

This clone has more than one count but fewer than ten. The genes are TRBV23-1 and TRBJ1-4, with 9 positions matching TRBD1. TRBV23-1 is an open reading frame, and its role is uncertain. Trimming removed 3 bases from V and 2 bases from J; junction bases left unmatched: 13. This CDR3 comprises 19 residues. The CDR3 region has the DNA TGCGCCAGCAGTCAGCAACAGGGGGCAGATCTAAAGACTAATGAAAAACTGTTTTTT. Translated, it gives CASSQQQGADLKTNEKLFF.

A remark on this clone: Other DNA sequences in this sample translate to the same CDR3. The gene calls are TRBV30 and TRBJ1-5; 8 positions match TRBD1. The CDR3 loop spans 13 amino acids. Germline CDR1 GTSNPN, CDR2 SVGIG (reference sequence). The V segment lost 3 bases and the J segment 5 bases; nucleotides outside the gene matches: 3. The CDR3: CAWSTGGDQPQHF. The CDR3 nucleotides are TGTGCCTGGAGCACAGGGGGAGATCAGCCCCAGCATTTT. Full variable domain (rest looked up from reference TRBV30 and TRBJ1-5): SQTIHQWPATLVQPVGSPLSLECTVEGTSNPNLYWYRQAAGRGLQLLFYSVGIGQISSEVPQNLSASRPQDRQFILSSKKLLLSDSGFYLCAWSTGGDQPQHFGDGTRLSIL.

The chain is built from TRBV5-6 and TRBJ1-6; D unclear. The V end was cut by 2 bases, the J end by 0 bases, with 6 bases between. The CDR3 is made up of 15 amino acids. Germline CDR1 is SGHDT and CDR2 is YYEEEE. The CDR3 sequence is CASSFGVSYNSPLHF. CDR3 bases: TGTGCCAGCAGCTTCGGTGTCTCCTATAATTCACCCCTCCACTTT.

The J gene is TRBJ2-5, the V gene TRBV29-1; possibly TRBD1 or TRBD2 for D (5 bases each). V shed 8 bases and J shed 2 bases, with 12 bases lying between them. The CDR3 contains 12 residues. The germline V gene encodes CDR1 SQVTM and CDR2 ANQGSEA. CDR3 sequence: CSSGGTQETQYF. In nucleotides, the CDR3 is TGCAGCAGTGGGGGTACGCAAGAGACCCAGTACTTC. The variable domain in full, completed from reference TRBV29-1 and TRBJ2-5, reads SAVISQKPSRDICQRGTSLTIQCQVDSQVTMMFWYRQQPGQSLTLIATANQGSEATYESGFVIDKFPISRPNLTFSTLTVSNMSPEDSSIYLCSSGGTQETQYFGPGTRLLVL.

The chain combines TRBV20-1 with TRBJ1-4, with TRBD1 matching 7 bases. Germline loops: CDR1 DFQATT, CDR2 SNEGSKA (reference sequence). This CDR3 has 11 residues. V shed 5 bases and J 11 bases; nucleotides not matched to a gene: 5. The CDR3 loop is CSAGTGEKLFF. CDR3 DNA: TGCAGTGCTGGAACAGGGGAGAAACTGTTTTTT.

This chain links TRBV25-1 with TRBJ1-1; D perhaps matches TRBD1 (6 bases). In germline, CDR1 is MGHDK, CDR2 SYGVNS. With 5 bases removed from V and 7 bases from J, the gap between germline ends came to 14 bases. This CDR3 has 13 amino acids. The CDR3 here is CASSRRGAGEAFF. DNA of the CDR3: TGTGCCAGCAGTCGGCGGGGGGCAGGTGAAGCTTTCTTT.

This clone was seen more than once but under ten times. V and J are TRBV6-6 and TRBJ1-2, with a possible D match to TRBD1 (5 bases). This CDR3 is built from 14 residues. From germline, CDR1 is MNHNY and CDR2 SVGAGI (reference sequence). V lost 0 bases to trimming and J lost 2 bases, with 7 bases between them. The CDR3 region has the DNA TGTGCCAGCAGTTACTCGAAGGGGAACTATGGCTACACCTTC. Translation gives CASSYSKGNYGYTF.

The chain uses TRBV11-2 and TRBJ1-2, with TRBD1 as a possible D gene (5 bases). This CDR3 comprises 13 residues. Germline V gives CDR1 SGHAT, CDR2 FQNNGV. The V end lost 5 bases, the J end lost 5 bases, and 12 bases lay between the germline ends. CDR3 loop: CASSTGVSYGYTF. The CDR3 DNA follows: TGTGCCAGCAGCACAGGAGTTTCATATGGCTACACCTTC.

Worth noting for this clone: This clone may be a read error of a much larger clone one base away. The V call is TRBV5-6, the J call TRBJ2-3; no clear D. Deletions cut 0 bases from V and 6 bases from J, with 2 bases between. CDR3 length: 11 residues. Germline V gene sequence: CDR1 SGHDT, CDR2 YYEEEE. The CDR3 sequence: CASSLADTQYF. CDR3 sequence (DNA): TGTGCCAGCAGCTTGGCGGATACGCAGTATTTT.